This T cell receptor beta chain was found in a study of cytomegalovirus exposure and HLA in healthy donors. The donors, nominally healthy at sampling, likely had unrecorded immune exposures. The CDR3 is 13 residues long. The V and J ends lost 6 bases and 5 bases respectively, with 12 bases between them. Germline assignment: CDR1 LNHDA and CDR2 SQIVND (reference sequence). Researchers ran the PCR with 60 Vbeta and 13 Jbeta primers. This table comes from immunoSEQ multiplex PCR, and its TCRdb copy is limited to in-frame clones, with some not included. Altogether around 130,000 clones are present, 70% to 85% being singletons, with the ten largest covering about 2.5%.

The chain is built from TRBV19 and TRBJ2-3; perhaps TRBD2 as D (5 bases). This clonotype originated in a boy aged 2 to 9 in good health and CMV-seronegative. The sample taken for sequencing was PBMCs. The chain's CDR3 is CASRGGLRDTQYF. The CDR3 nucleotides read TGTGCCAGTAGAGGTGGACTGCGAGATACGCAGTATTTT.